This paragraph reports one TCR beta chain. The data derive from a study of lymphopenia after photon versus proton radiotherapy. This CDR3 comprises 14 residues. V was shortened by 5 bases and J by 6 bases, with 14 bases between the two germline ends. The V gene's germline CDR1 is SNHLY and CDR2 FYNNEI. Only in-frame clones appear in the TCRdb table, and some are missing; sequencing was by immunoSEQ multiplex PCR. The table has about 58,000 clones, 65% to 85% seen once; the top ten hold roughly 2.1%. The source of this sequence is a man aged 60 to 75 with pancreatic cancer. J is TRBJ2-1 and V is TRBV2, with D unresolved. The specimen comprised peripheral blood, sampled from a patient treated with proton-based radiotherapy. The chain's CDR3 is CASSRAEPPNEQFF. The CDR3 region has the DNA TGTGCCAGCAGTCGGGCCGAACCCCCCAATGAGCAGTTCTTC.